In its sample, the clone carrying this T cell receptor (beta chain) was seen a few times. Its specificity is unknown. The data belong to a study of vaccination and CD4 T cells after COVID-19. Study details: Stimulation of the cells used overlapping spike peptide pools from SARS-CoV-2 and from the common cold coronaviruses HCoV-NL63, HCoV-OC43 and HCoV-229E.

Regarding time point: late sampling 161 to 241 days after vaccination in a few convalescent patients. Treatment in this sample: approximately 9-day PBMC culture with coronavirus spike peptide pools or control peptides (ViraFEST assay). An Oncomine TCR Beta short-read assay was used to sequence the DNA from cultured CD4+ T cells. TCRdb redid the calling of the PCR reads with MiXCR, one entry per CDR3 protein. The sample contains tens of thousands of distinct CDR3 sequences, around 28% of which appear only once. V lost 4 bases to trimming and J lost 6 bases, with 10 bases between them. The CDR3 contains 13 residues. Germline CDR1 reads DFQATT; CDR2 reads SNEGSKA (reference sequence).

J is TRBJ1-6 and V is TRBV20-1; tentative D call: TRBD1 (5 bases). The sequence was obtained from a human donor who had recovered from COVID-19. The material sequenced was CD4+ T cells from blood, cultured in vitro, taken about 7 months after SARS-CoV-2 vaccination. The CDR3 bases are TGCAGTGCTAAGGCGACAGCTAATTCACCCCTCCACTTT. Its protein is CSAKATANSPLHF.